A single T cell receptor (beta chain) is shown here with its context. The authors' processing: Reference gene primer amplification in the assay estimated nucleated cell counts. Data came from immunoSEQ multiplex PCR; TCRdb stores just in-frame clones and leaves some out. The DNA was the basis for D and trimming; V, J and clone size are from that table. The sample holds 110,000 or so clones, approximately 81% seen once. V was clipped by 2 bases and J by 6 bases, with 14 bases between them. CDR3 length: 15 residues. This entry comes from a study of blood T cell repertoires in COVID-19. Turning to the study itself: The study drew acute and convalescent COVID-19 samples from the United States, Italy and Spain. Sources were T cells, B-cell-depleted T cells, or PBMCs; the material itself was cDNA or gDNA.

Sequenced sample: peripheral blood. V and J are TRBV23-1 and TRBJ1-5; D is unresolved. TRBV23-1 is an ORF for which the function is uncertain. This receptor was identified in a man aged 45-65 years with acute or convalescent COVID-19. CDR3 sequence (DNA): TGCGCCAGCAGTCAAGGAGGGAGGGTTAGTCAGCCCCAGCATTTT. Its protein is CASSQGGRVSQPQHF.